The rows below give T cell receptor beta chains drawn from one sample of a study of siplizumab effects on memory and regulatory T cells. Sequencing was performed with immunoSEQ multiplex PCR; in TCRdb, only in-frame clones are kept and a portion is missing. Here the sample spans about 10,000 clones, around 45% being singletons. These receptors are not linked to any known antigen. Sequenced input: CFSE-low (dividing) CD8+ T cells sorted from an allogeneic mixed lymphocyte reaction. These receptors were taken from a human donor in good health; the cells came from an allogeneic mixed lymphocyte reaction. Both conserved end residues are part of each CDR3. D genes are given only for firm matches. Size is stated for part of the rows, as once, few or many counts, or as a class when the clone is expanded.

v_gene	j_gene	abundance	d_gene	CDR3aa	CDR3nt
TRBV30	TRBJ2-7	-	TRBD2	CAWRISGSYEQYF	TGTGCCTGGAGGATTAGCGGGAGCTACGAGCAGTACTTC
TRBV5-6	TRBJ2-3	-	-	CASTGLTDTQYF	TGTGCCAGCACCGGCCTCACAGATACGCAGTATTTT
TRBV5-1	TRBJ2-5	once	-	CASSSTLTDSQETQYF	TGCGCCAGCAGCAGTACACTAACGGACAGTCAAGAGACCCAGTACTTC
TRBV4-3	TRBJ1-3	medium-sized	-	CASSQGTASGNTIYF	TGCGCCAGCAGCCAAGGGACAGCCTCTGGAAACACCATATATTTT
TRBV6-5	TRBJ2-3	medium-sized	-	CASSYGSGNTQYF	TGTGCCAGCAGTTACGGGTCGGGGAATACGCAGTATTTT
TRBV6-4	TRBJ1-6	-	-	CASSYGGGSEYNSPLHF	TGTGCCAGCAGTTACGGTGGAGGGTCCGAATATAATTCACCCCTCCACTTT
TRBV12-5	TRBJ1-4	medium-sized	TRBD1	CASGHPGQGDEKLFF	TGTGCTAGTGGTCACCCGGGACAGGGGGACGAAAAACTGTTTTTT
TRBV15	TRBJ2-7	-	TRBD2	CATSRVTGTSSYEQYF	TGTGCCACCAGCAGGGTGACCGGGACTAGCTCCTACGAGCAGTACTTC
TRBV4-3	TRBJ2-7	once	TRBD2	CASSQGVAGSYEQYF	TGCGCCAGCAGCCAAGGGGTAGCGGGGTCCTACGAGCAGTACTTC
TRBV27	TRBJ2-2	many	-	CASSLIRFQGGELFF	TGTGCCAGCAGTTTAATAAGGTTTCAGGGCGGGGAGCTGTTTTTT
TRBV6-5	TRBJ2-5	few	TRBD2	CASSGLAGGETQYF	TGTGCCAGCAGTGGACTAGCGGGGGGGGAGACCCAGTACTTC
TRBV7-9	TRBJ2-3	-	-	CASSLDPLTDTQYF	TGTGCCAGCAGCTTAGACCCCCTAACAGATACGCAGTATTTT
TRBV6-4	TRBJ1-6	medium-sized	-	CASSEAGLESPLHF	TGTGCCAGCAGTGAAGCAGGGTTGGAGTCACCCCTCCACTTT
TRBV5-1	TRBJ2-7	-	-	CASSLSGYAYEQYF	TGCGCCAGCAGCTTGAGCGGGTACGCCTACGAGCAGTACTTC
TRBV9	TRBJ2-7	-	-	CASSFRSETGEQYF	TGTGCCAGCAGCTTTAGATCCGAGACGGGCGAGCAGTACTTC
TRBV4-1	TRBJ1-5	-	-	CASSQDLTAYHQPQHF	TGCGCCAGCAGCCAAGACCTCACAGCGTACCATCAGCCCCAGCATTTT
TRBV23-1	TRBJ1-3	-	-	CASSQSVGPYTIYF	TGCGCCAGCAGTCAATCGGTAGGACCCTACACCATATATTTT
TRBV19	TRBJ2-1	few	-	CASSLGTSYNEQFF	TGTGCCAGTAGTCTGGGGACGTCCTACAATGAGCAGTTCTTC
TRBV27	TRBJ2-7	medium-sized	TRBD2	CASSRGGVVEQYF	TGTGCCAGCAGCCGGGGAGGGGTGGTCGAGCAGTACTTC
TRBV9	TRBJ2-1	-	-	CASSVAGISYNEQFF	TGTGCCAGCAGCGTAGCGGGGATCTCCTACAATGAGCAGTTCTTC
TRBV15	TRBJ2-5	-	-	CATRPEEGPWETQYF	TGTGCCACCAGGCCAGAAGAGGGCCCGTGGGAGACCCAGTACTTC
TRBV6-5	TRBJ2-1	-	-	CASGPYYNEQFF	TGTGCCAGCGGGCCCTACTACAATGAGCAGTTCTTC
TRBV7-6	TRBJ2-7	-	-	CASSPGSGGISYEQYF	TGTGCCAGCAGCCCAGGGTCGGGGGGCATTTCCTACGAGCAGTACTTC
TRBV7-3	TRBJ2-7	few	TRBD1	CASSPGTGSYEQYF	TGTGCCAGCAGCCCGGGGACAGGCTCCTACGAGCAGTACTTC
TRBV19	TRBJ2-3	-	TRBD2	CASSRLAGYTDTQYF	TGTGCCAGTAGCCGACTAGCGGGGTACACAGATACGCAGTATTTT
TRBV19	TRBJ1-5	-	TRBD1	CASSTGTGSFLNQPQHF	TGTGCCAGTAGTACCGGGACAGGGTCTTTCCTCAATCAGCCCCAGCATTTT
TRBV6-5	TRBJ2-7	-	-	CASSYLAGPYEQYF	TGTGCCAGCAGTTACTTGGCTGGGCCCTACGAGCAGTACTTC
TRBV27	TRBJ2-3	few	TRBD1	CASSADRGLSDTQYF	TGTGCCAGCAGTGCAGACAGGGGGCTGTCGGATACGCAGTATTTT
TRBV4-1	TRBJ2-1	-	-	CASSQVPGAGDEQFF	TGCGCCAGCAGCCAAGTGCCGGGGGCAGGGGACGAGCAGTTCTTC
TRBV30	TRBJ1-2	large	-	CAWSKGHLYGYTF	TGTGCCTGGAGTAAAGGACATCTCTATGGCTACACCTTC
TRBV6-5	TRBJ2-7	few	-	CASSLGYEQYF	TGTGCCAGCAGCCTGGGATACGAGCAGTACTTC
TRBV5-8	TRBJ2-7	-	-	CASSLEYEQYF	TGTGCCAGCAGCTTGGAATACGAGCAGTACTTC
TRBV4-1	TRBJ2-2	-	-	CASSQAQAGDTGELFF	TGCGCCAGCAGCCAAGCCCAAGCCGGGGACACCGGGGAGCTGTTTTTT
TRBV6-5	TRBJ1-2	-	-	CASSYSNWGANGYTF	TGTGCCAGCAGTTACTCTAATTGGGGAGCTAATGGCTACACCTTC
TRBV9	TRBJ2-3	once	-	CASSVGGASTDTQYF	TGTGCCAGCAGCGTTGGCGGTGCTAGCACAGATACGCAGTATTTT
TRBV27	TRBJ2-7	-	TRBD1	CASSPDRFYYEQYF	TGTGCCAGCAGCCCGGACAGGTTCTACTACGAGCAGTACTTC
TRBV13	TRBJ2-2	medium-sized	-	CASSPDSGGELFF	TGTGCCAGCAGCCCGGACAGCGGGGGGGAGCTGTTTTTT
TRBV9	TRBJ2-3	many	-	CASSVTGAADTQYF	TGTGCCAGCAGCGTAACGGGGGCAGCAGATACGCAGTATTTT
TRBV11-3	TRBJ2-1	-	-	CASSFSWGPVYYNEQFF	TGTGCCAGCAGCTTTTCGTGGGGGCCGGTCTACTACAATGAGCAGTTCTTC
TRBV4-1	TRBJ2-3	few	-	CASSQQSYLTDTQYF	TGCGCCAGCAGCCAACAAAGCTACCTCACAGATACGCAGTATTTT
TRBV27	TRBJ1-3	medium-sized	-	CASSLTGPSGNTIYF	TGTGCCAGCAGTTTAACGGGCCCATCTGGAAACACCATATATTTT
TRBV11-2	TRBJ2-7	medium-sized	TRBD2	CASSWGLVYEQYF	TGTGCCAGCAGCTGGGGACTAGTTTACGAGCAGTACTTC
TRBV19	TRBJ2-5	few	TRBD2	CASTSSGGWQETQYF	TGTGCCAGTACCTCTAGCGGGGGGTGGCAAGAGACCCAGTACTTC